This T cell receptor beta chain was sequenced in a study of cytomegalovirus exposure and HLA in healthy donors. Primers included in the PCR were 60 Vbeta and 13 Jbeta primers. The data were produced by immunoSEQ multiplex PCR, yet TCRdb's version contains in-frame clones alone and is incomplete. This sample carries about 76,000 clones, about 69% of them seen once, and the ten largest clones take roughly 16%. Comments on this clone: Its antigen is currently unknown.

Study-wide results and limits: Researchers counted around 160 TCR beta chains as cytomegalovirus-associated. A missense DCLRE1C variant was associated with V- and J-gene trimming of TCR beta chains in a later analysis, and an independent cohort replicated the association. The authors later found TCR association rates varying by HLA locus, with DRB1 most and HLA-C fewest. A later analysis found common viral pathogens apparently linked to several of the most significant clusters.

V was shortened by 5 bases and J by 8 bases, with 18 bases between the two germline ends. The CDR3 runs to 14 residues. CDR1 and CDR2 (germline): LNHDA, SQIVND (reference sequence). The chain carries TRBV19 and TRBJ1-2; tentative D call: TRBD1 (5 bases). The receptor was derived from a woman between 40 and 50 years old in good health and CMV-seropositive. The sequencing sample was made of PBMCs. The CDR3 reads CASSFYGTEGGYTF. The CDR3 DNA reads TGTGCCAGTAGTTTTTACGGGACGGAGGGCGGCTACACCTTC.